Detailed here is one TCR beta chain. This entry is derived from a study of T cells in Graves' hyperthyroidism and ophthalmopathy. TCR beta CDR3 regions were amplified from RNA transcripts. With the HTBI primer set, the TCR CDR3 went through a first round of RT-PCR. TCRdb reprocessed the multiplex PCR reads with MiXCR, giving one entry per CDR3 protein. The sample has 600,000 to 800,000 distinct CDR3 sequences; around 40% are singletons. The CDR3 is made up of 14 amino acids. The V gene lost 7 bases and the J gene lost 4 bases, with 17 bases spanning the gap. The sequenced sample consisted of blood. The genes are TRBV12-3 or TRBV12-4 and TRBJ2-7; TRBD1 is a possible D gene (5 bases). The receptor was isolated from a woman in her 40s with Graves' hyperthyroidism. CDR3 loop: CASTSGRQIYEQYF. In DNA form, the CDR3 reads TGTGCCAGCACCTCCGGCAGACAGATTTACGAGCAGTACTTC.